This T cell receptor beta chain is drawn from a study of T cells after yellow fever vaccination. This clonotype ranks as medium-sized (0.01 to 0.1%). CDR1 is KGHDR and CDR2 is SFDVKD in the germline V gene. After removal of 3 bases from V and 7 bases from J, the junction contained 9 bases not matched to a gene. The CDR3 extends over 17 amino acids. Study-wide results and limits: Post-booster repertoires contained most primary-vaccination clones again (about 96% CD4, roughly 90% CD8).

The authors made TCR cDNA by 5'RACE template switching, adding a universal primer site and UMIs. TCRdb re-called the 5' RACE reads through MiXCR, storing one row per CDR3 protein. The sample consists of about 12,000 distinct CDR3 sequences, under 6% of them appearing once. This chain uses TRBV24-1 with TRBJ2-1; TRBD2 matches at 12 bases. The source material was PBMCs, either bulk or a sorted T-cell subset (CD4+, CD8+, memory, or dextramer-sorted; not recorded which), sampled on the day of the yellow fever booster vaccination. The receptor comes from a man aged 25-45 years who received the YFV17D yellow fever vaccine. This CDR3 is CATSDADLAGGRNEQFF. Here the CDR3 DNA reads TGTGCCACCAGTGATGCCGATCTAGCGGGAGGGCGAAATGAGCAGTTCTTC.